Below, 20 T cell receptor beta chains from the same sample are listed, as sequenced in a study of T cells in Graves' hyperthyroidism and ophthalmopathy. Amplified TCR beta CDR3 regions derived from RNA transcripts. During a first-round RT-PCR of the TCR CDR3, the HTBI primer set was used. Each CDR3 protein gets one entry after TCRdb re-called the multiplex PCR reads with MiXCR. The data show roughly 560,000 distinct CDR3 sequences, with under 15% seen just once and 4% to 5.5% held by the top ten. Sequences were obtained from blood. The receptors originated from a woman in her 40s with Graves' ophthalmopathy.

The chain uses TRBV12-3 or TRBV12-4 and TRBJ1-1, with D tentatively TRBD1 (5 bases). The CDR3 loop spans 12 amino acids. Trimming removed 2 bases at V and 10 bases at J, with 11 bases between. In DNA, the CDR3 is TGTGCCAGCAGTTTACCAGGGTCTCGAGCTTTCTTT. This translates into CASSLPGSRAFF.

The V gene is TRBV2, the J gene TRBJ1-6, with D tentatively TRBD1 (5 bases). This CDR3 has 14 residues. The germline V gene has CDR1 SNHLY and CDR2 FYNNEI. V gave up 4 bases and J gave up 9 bases, with 13 bases separating them. This CDR3 reads CASSAGRQSSPLHF. For the CDR3, the DNA is TGTGCCAGCAGTGCGGGGCGGCAAAGTTCACCCCTCCACTTT. The full variable domain, with the rest looked up from reference TRBV2 and TRBJ1-6, is EPEVTQTPSHQVTQMGQEVILRCVPISNHLYFYWYRQILGQKVEFLVSFYNNEISEKSEIFDDQFSVERPDGSNFTLKIRSTKLEDSAMYFCASSAGRQSSPLHFGNGTRLTVT.

Ten or more counts support this clonotype. The chain joins TRBV7-2 to TRBJ2-7, with a weak D call TRBD1 (5 bases). CDR1 and CDR2 from the germline V gene are SGHTA and FQGNSA. The CDR3 runs 12 residues. Between the trimmed V and J ends, which lost 5 bases and 6 bases, there was a span of 11 bases. CDR3 loop: CASSHLQGEQYF. CDR3 DNA sequence: TGTGCCAGCAGCCACCTGCAGGGCGAGCAGTACTTC.

This chain connects TRBV5-5 to TRBJ1-1; TRBD1 matches at 9 bases. Germline lookup yields CDR1 SGHKS and CDR2 YYEKEE (reference sequence). The CDR3 is made up of 15 amino acids. The ends lost 5 bases at V and 5 bases at J; junction bases unmatched: 10. This CDR3 is CASSRTGTGSTEAFF. The CDR3 DNA follows: TGTGCCAGCAGTCGGACCGGGACAGGGAGTACTGAAGCTTTCTTT.

This clonotype was seen repeatedly, ten times or more. This chain joins TRBV30 and TRBJ1-2; D remains ambiguous. Trimming took off 0 bases at V and 2 bases at J, with 13 bases between the two ends. The length of the CDR3 is 15 residues. Germline loops: CDR1 GTSNPN, CDR2 SVGIG (reference sequence). The CDR3 DNA reads TGTGCCTGGAGTGTGTTCCATGGGGAAAACTATGGCTACACCTTC. Translated, it gives CAWSVFHGENYGYTF.

The chain couples TRBV28 to TRBJ2-7; D not certain. This CDR3 region has 14 residues. Germline assignment: CDR1 MDHEN and CDR2 SYDVKM. V was pared by 6 bases and J by 0 bases, with 12 bases between. The CDR3 protein is CASRPMRSSYEQYF. DNA for the CDR3: TGTGCCAGCAGGCCAATGAGGTCCTCCTACGAGCAGTACTTC.

The table lists this clonotype with many counts. The V call is TRBV5-1, the J call TRBJ1-1; D gene unclear. The CDR3 has 13 amino acids. Per the germline V gene, CDR1 is SGHRS and CDR2 is YFSETQ. V lost 1 base, J lost 6 bases, and 10 bases lay in between. As DNA, the CDR3 is TGCGCCAGCAGCTTGTTATCGGATTCTGAAGCTTTCTTT. Its protein is CASSLLSDSEAFF.

This sequence joins TRBV9 and TRBJ1-6; D uncertain. The CDR3 sequence is 15 residues long. The ends were cut back, 4 bases at V and 10 bases at J, with 18 bases in the middle. The germline V gene has CDR1 SGDLS and CDR2 YYNGEE. CDR3 DNA sequence: TGTGCCAGCAGCCAGTACGCCGAAATCAGATCACCCCTCCACTTT. Its protein is CASSQYAEIRSPLHF. The full variable domain, rest sourced from reference TRBV9 and TRBJ1-6, is DSGVTQTPKHLITATGQRVTLRCSPRSGDLSVYWYQQSLDQGLQFLIQYYNGEERAKGNILERFSAQQFPDLHSELNLSSLELGDSALYFCASSQYAEIRSPLHFGNGTRLTVT.

This clonotype was seen ten or more times. The chain recombines TRBV6-1 with TRBJ2-7; D remains ambiguous. Germline V gives CDR1 MNHNS, CDR2 SASEGT. The CDR3 runs 15 residues. Deletions cut 6 bases from V and 3 bases from J, with 18 bases between. The CDR3 loop reads CASRGLRGSDYEQYF. The DNA of the CDR3 is TGTGCCAGCAGAGGCCTACGTGGGTCCGACTACGAGCAGTACTTC.

This clonotype was recorded at least ten times. The rearrangement links TRBV27 to TRBJ2-7; 10 positions match TRBD2. Germline trimming cut 2 bases from V and 3 bases from J; bases unmatched to any gene: 7. The CDR3 consists of 16 residues. Germline V gene sequence: CDR1 MNHEY, CDR2 SMNVEV (reference sequence). The CDR3 sequence is CASSLEGTSGIYEQYF. The DNA for the CDR3 is TGTGCCAGCAGTTTAGAAGGAACTAGCGGGATCTACGAGCAGTACTTC.

This clonotype appeared many times. This chain connects TRBV28 to TRBJ2-7; D not certain. The CDR3 has 14 amino acids. V was trimmed by 3 bases and J by 0 bases, leaving 9 bases between them. Germline-derived CDR1 and CDR2 are MDHEN and SYDVKM. The CDR3 sequence: CASSFLESSYEQYF. The CDR3 DNA sequence: TGTGCCAGCAGTTTCCTGGAGAGCTCCTACGAGCAGTACTTC.

The chain joins TRBV28 to TRBJ1-6; possibly TRBD1 for D (5 bases). The germline gives CDR1 MDHEN, CDR2 SYDVKM. The CDR3 is 15 residues long. V lost 7 bases and J lost 6, with 16 bases in between. The CDR3 DNA follows: TGTGCCAGCACTATCCCCGGGACCGCTAATTCACCCCTCCACTTT. This translates into CASTIPGTANSPLHF.

This clonotype was picked up many times. The chain recombines TRBV12-3 or TRBV12-4 with TRBJ1-2; possibly TRBD1 for D (5 bases). This CDR3 is 15 amino acids long. V was clipped by 0 bases and J by 5 bases, with 13 bases between them. Here the CDR3 reads CASSLAGREGYGYTF. CDR3 nucleotide sequence: TGTGCCAGCAGTTTAGCTGGCAGGGAAGGTTATGGCTACACCTTC.

This clonotype was seen at least ten times. The chain uses TRBV28 and TRBJ1-2, with 7 bases lining up with TRBD1. The CDR3 is 15 amino acids. J was trimmed by 3 bases and V by 7 bases; bases with no gene match: 11. Germline-derived CDR1 and CDR2 are MDHEN and SYDVKM. Here the CDR3 reads CASTSPSGQHYGYTF. In DNA, the CDR3 is TGTGCCAGCACTTCCCCTTCGGGACAGCACTATGGCTACACCTTC.

This chain links TRBV28 with TRBJ2-7; D is perhaps TRBD1 or TRBD2 (6 bases each). Germline values: CDR1 MDHEN, CDR2 SYDVKM. The CDR3 is 15 residues long. V was trimmed by 1 base and J by 6 bases, leaving 16 bases between them. DNA for the CDR3: TGTGCCAGCAGTTTATTGGGACACTCCGGGGGCGAGCAGTACTTC. Translation gives CASSLLGHSGGEQYF.

This clonotype was counted ten times or more. This chain uses TRBV9 with TRBJ1-2; D not resolved. Germline V CDR1 and CDR2: SGDLS, YYNGEE. The CDR3 is made up of 15 amino acids. V was pared by 0 bases and J by 6 bases, with 15 bases between. Written as DNA, the CDR3 is TGTGCCAGCAGCGTAGGCTCCACCGGGCCTAATGGCTACACCTTC. Its translation is CASSVGSTGPNGYTF.

This chain uses TRBV5-1 with TRBJ2-3; D might be TRBD2 (6 bases). The V end was cut by 2 bases, the J end by 3 bases, with 16 bases between. Germline CDR1 and CDR2: SGHRS and YFSETQ. The CDR3 has 16 amino acids. CDR3 nucleotide sequence: TGCGCCAGCAGCTTCTTGGCCTCCCTAGCGACAGATACGCAGTATTTT. This encodes CASSFLASLATDTQYF. Variable domain in full (rest from reference TRBV5-1 and TRBJ2-3): KAGVTQTPRYLIKTRGQQVTLSCSPISGHRSVSWYQQTPGQGLQFLFEYFSETQRNKGNFPGRFSGRQFSNSRSEMNVSTLELGDSALYLCASSFLASLATDTQYFGPGTRLTVL.

The chain is built from TRBV2 and TRBJ1-1; tentatively, D is TRBD1 (6 bases). This CDR3 has 14 residues. The V gene's germline CDR1 is SNHLY and CDR2 FYNNEI. Trimming left V 6 bases short and J 1 base short, with 12 bases between. CDR3 residues: CASSRQVPNTEAFF. The CDR3 region has the DNA TGTGCCAGCAGCCGACAGGTTCCGAACACTGAAGCTTTCTTT.

The table lists this clonotype with many counts. This rearrangement joins TRBV20-1 to TRBJ1-5; D unclear. Between the trimmed V and J ends, which lost 3 bases and 0 bases, there was a span of 9 bases. The CDR3 totals 14 residues. Germline values: CDR1 DFQATT, CDR2 SNEGSKA (reference sequence). DNA of the CDR3: TGCAGTGCTAGTTTTGCAGATAGCAATCAGCCCCAGCATTTT. Its translation: CSASFADSNQPQHF.

This clonotype occurred many times. The chain employs TRBV7-9 and TRBJ2-7; TRBD1 might be the D (5 bases). Trimming removed 2 bases at V and 4 bases at J, with 12 bases between. Germline V gene lookup returns CDR1 SEHNR and CDR2 FQNEAQ (reference sequence). The CDR3 is 14 residues long. The CDR3, as DNA: TGTGCCAGCAGCTTAAGTGTGGGGCAGTACGAGCAGTACTTC. Encoded protein: CASSLSVGQYEQYF. The variable domain in full, with the rest retrieved from reference TRBV7-9 and TRBJ2-7, is DTGVSQNPRHKITKRGQNVTFRCDPISEHNRLYWYRQTLGQGPEFLTYFQNEAQLEKSRLLSDRFSAERPKGSFSTLEIQRTEQGDSAMYLCASSLSVGQYEQYFGPGTRLTVT.